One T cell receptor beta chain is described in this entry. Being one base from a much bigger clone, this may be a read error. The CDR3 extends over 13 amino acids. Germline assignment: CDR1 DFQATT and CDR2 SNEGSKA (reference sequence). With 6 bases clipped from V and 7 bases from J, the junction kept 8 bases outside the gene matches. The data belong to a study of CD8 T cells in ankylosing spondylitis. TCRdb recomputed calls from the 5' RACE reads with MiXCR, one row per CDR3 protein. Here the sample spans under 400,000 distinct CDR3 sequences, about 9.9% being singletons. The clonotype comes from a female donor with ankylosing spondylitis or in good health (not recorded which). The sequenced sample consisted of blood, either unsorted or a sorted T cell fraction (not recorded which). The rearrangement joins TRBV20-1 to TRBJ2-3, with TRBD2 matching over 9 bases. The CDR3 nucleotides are TGCAGTGCCCCGACTAGCGGTGAACATACGCAGTATTTT. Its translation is CSAPTSGEHTQYF.